This T cell receptor beta chain was identified during a study of response to subunit inactivated influenza vaccine. V gave up 8 bases and J gave up 10 bases; unmatched junction bases: 9. Germline lookup yields CDR1 SNHLY and CDR2 FYNNEI. The CDR3 is made up of 13 amino acids. TCRdb ran MiXCR on the RT-PCR reads and lists one entry per CDR3 protein. The table records hundreds of thousands of distinct CDR3 sequences, about 11% of them present only once. This clonotype has more than one count but fewer than ten. This sample also belongs to another study, concerning T cells expressing NK-cell markers. That paper states: It was by 5'RACE template switching with UMIs that TCR beta cDNA was made. Sequencing of TCR beta repertoires drew on sorted CD3+CD56+NKG2C+, CD3+CD56+NKG2C- and CD3+CD56-NKG2C+ T cells. An anti-gamma-delta TCR antibody confined sorting to alpha-beta TCR T cells across several of the experiments. Dominant NKG2C+ clonotypes in over 5 donors made up about 1.0-8% of CD8+ T cells.

The sequence came from a man aged 45-65 years who received an inactivated influenza vaccine. The chain links TRBV2 to TRBJ2-1; 9 bases are shared with TRBD2. The source material was PBMCs from blood, sampled on the day of vaccination. The CDR3 DNA follows: TGTGCCAGCTCTGCGGGAGGGCTTATCGAGCAGTTCTTC. Translated, it gives CASSAGGLIEQFF.